A single sample is the source of the 15 T cell receptor beta chains below, sequenced in a study of cytomegalovirus exposure and HLA in healthy donors. Primers included in the PCR were 60 Vbeta and 13 Jbeta primers. Assay used: immunoSEQ multiplex PCR; TCRdb lists only in-frame clones, some missing. The table lists 72,000 or so clones, about 84% of them singletons. The sample was PBMCs. The source of these receptors is a man aged 18 to 29 in good health and CMV-seropositive.

The V gene is TRBV30, the J gene TRBJ2-5; weak D call: TRBD1 (6 bases). V gave up 3 bases and J gave up 2 bases, with 7 bases separating them. Germline V lookup: CDR1 GTSNPN, CDR2 SVGIG (reference sequence). CDR3 size: 12 residues. The CDR3 DNA is TGTGCCTGGAGCGGACAGCAAGAGACCCAGTACTTC. Translated: CAWSGQQETQYF. The full variable domain, rest sourced from reference TRBV30 and TRBJ2-5, is SQTIHQWPATLVQPVGSPLSLECTVEGTSNPNLYWYRQAAGRGLQLLFYSVGIGQISSEVPQNLSASRPQDRQFILSSKKLLLSDSGFYLCAWSGQQETQYFGPGTRLLVL.

In its sample, this clone was seen a few times. The CDR3 loop is CAITRDTLNTEAFF. For the CDR3, the DNA is TGTGCCATCACCCGGGACACATTGAACACTGAAGCTTTCTTT. The chain joins TRBV10-3 to TRBJ1-1, with D tentatively TRBD1 (6 bases). Germline V gene data show CDR1 as ENHRY and CDR2 as SYGVKD. V was pared by 7 bases and J by 0 bases, with 12 bases between. The CDR3 is 14 residues long.

This chain joins TRBV14 and TRBJ1-3; a possible D gene is TRBD1 (6 bases). V lost 2 bases and J lost 0, with 11 bases in between. CDR3 length equals 16 residues. In germline, CDR1 is SGHDN, CDR2 FVKESK. The CDR3 bases are TGTGCCAGCAGCCAAAACAGGGTCGCCTCTGGAAACACCATATATTTT. The encoded protein is CASSQNRVASGNTIYF. Variable domain in full (rest from reference TRBV14 and TRBJ1-3): EAGVTQFPSHSVIEKGQTVTLRCDPISGHDNLYWYRRVMGKEIKFLLHFVKESKQDESGMPNNRFLAERTGGTYSTLKVQPAELEDSGVYFCASSQNRVASGNTIYFGEGSWLTVV.

The J gene is TRBJ2-1, the V gene TRBV28, with unresolved D. The V end lost 5 bases, the J end lost 0 bases, and 11 bases lay between the germline ends. Per the germline V gene, CDR1 is MDHEN and CDR2 is SYDVKM. The CDR3 has 15 amino acids. The CDR3 region has the DNA TGTGCCAGCAGTCCTACTCGGTCCTCCTACAATGAGCAGTTCTTC. Translating it yields CASSPTRSSYNEQFF.

V usage is TRBV4-1 and J usage is TRBJ2-2, with 9 bases matching TRBD2. Germline-derived CDR1 and CDR2 are MGHRA and YSYEKL. The CDR3 spans 17 residues. J gave up 2 bases and V 1 base, and 5 bases lay outside the gene matches. Written as DNA, the CDR3 is TGCGCCAGCAGCCAAGGGGAAGCGGGGGGCAACACCGGGGAGCTGTTTTTT. Translated, it gives CASSQGEAGGNTGELFF.

This clone was counted a few times. This sequence joins TRBV2 and TRBJ2-7; D might be TRBD2 (5 bases). This CDR3 has 11 residues. CDR1 and CDR2 from the germline V gene are SNHLY and FYNNEI. V lost 6 bases to trimming and J lost 6 bases, with 9 bases between them. The CDR3 coding sequence is TGTGCCAGCAGAAACGAGGGCGAGCAGTACTTC. This encodes CASRNEGEQYF.

The chain uses TRBV7-6 and TRBJ2-7, with 7 bases aligning to TRBD1. Per germline, CDR1 SGHVS and CDR2 FNYEAQ. The CDR3 covers 13 residues. V lost 5 bases and J lost 3; bases outside the gene matches: 4. For the CDR3, the DNA is TGTGCCAGCAGCATAGGGACAGACTACGAGCAGTACTTC. Its translation is CASSIGTDYEQYF.

This rearrangement joins TRBV29-1 to TRBJ2-5, with D tentatively TRBD1 (5 bases). Trimming took off 6 bases at V and 1 base at J, with 9 bases between the two ends. Germline-derived CDR1 and CDR2 are SQVTM and ANQGSEA. This CDR3 comprises 12 residues. The DNA of the CDR3 is TGCAGCGTGGTGACAGTCCAAGAGACCCAGTACTTC. It yields the protein CSVVTVQETQYF. Filled out from reference TRBV29-1 and TRBJ2-5, the complete variable domain reads SAVISQKPSRDICQRGTSLTIQCQVDSQVTMMFWYRQQPGQSLTLIATANQGSEATYESGFVIDKFPISRPNLTFSTLTVSNMSPEDSSIYLCSVVTVQETQYFGPGTRLLVL.

The chain joins TRBV30 to TRBJ1-2; TRBD1 aligns across 7 bases. Germline CDR1 is GTSNPN and CDR2 is SVGIG (reference sequence). The CDR3 is made up of 14 amino acids. J gave up 8 bases and V 2 bases, and 11 bases lay outside the gene matches. The CDR3 DNA sequence: TGTGCCTGGAGTTTTGACAGGGCGACGAGAGGCTACACCTTC. Protein: CAWSFDRATRGYTF.

The CDR3: CAISGEQGANEKLFF. Written as DNA, the CDR3 is TGTGCCATCAGTGGGGAACAGGGAGCTAATGAAAAACTGTTTTTT. V gene TRBV10-3 combines with J gene TRBJ1-4, with D maybe TRBD1 (6 bases). Trimming removed 4 bases from V and 3 bases from J, with 12 bases in between. The CDR3 totals 15 residues. In germline, CDR1 is ENHRY, CDR2 SYGVKD.

The chain couples TRBV10-2 to TRBJ1-5, with 7 bases fitting TRBD1. This CDR3 contains 15 residues. V lost 3 bases and J lost 5; bases outside the gene matches: 7. CDR1 is WSHSY, CDR2 SAAADI, per germline. The CDR3 sequence: CASSDGQVGYQPQHF. CDR3 DNA sequence: TGCGCCAGCAGTGACGGACAGGTAGGGTATCAGCCCCAGCATTTT.

The chain joins TRBV20-1 to TRBJ1-2; 7 positions agree with TRBD1. The germline V gene encodes CDR1 DFQATT and CDR2 SNEGSKA (reference sequence). There are 11 residues in the CDR3. This chain's CDR3 is CRVQGDYGYTF. The CDR3 bases are TGCAGAGTTCAGGGGGACTATGGCTACACCTTC.

The J gene is TRBJ1-5, the V gene TRBV27, with 11 bases matching TRBD1. The germline V gene encodes CDR1 MNHEY and CDR2 SMNVEV (reference sequence). The CDR3 spans 13 residues. Trimming removed 1 base from V and 13 bases from J; junction bases left unmatched: 3. DNA of the CDR3: TGTGCCAGCAGTTTATGGGGACAGGGGGAACAGCATTTT. It is translated as CASSLWGQGEQHF.

In its sample, this clone was seen once. The chain links TRBV6-1 to TRBJ2-7; D gene ambiguous. The CDR3 spans 15 residues. Germline V gene lookup returns CDR1 MNHNS and CDR2 SASEGT. Trimming pared 2 bases from V and 4 bases from J, leaving 15 bases between. Here the CDR3 DNA reads TGTGCCAGCAGTGAACAGATCACGAACCAATACGAGCAGTACTTC. This translates into CASSEQITNQYEQYF.

The J gene is TRBJ1-1, the V gene TRBV7-3; D remains unclear. Trimming removed 4 bases at V and 8 bases at J, with 14 bases between. The CDR3 is 13 residues long. Germline V CDR1 and CDR2: SGHTA, FQGTGA. CDR3 bases: TGTGCCAGCAGCTGGCGGCCTGGCATGGAAGCTTTCTTT. Protein product: CASSWRPGMEAFF.